This T cell receptor (beta chain) was recorded in a study of T cells in Graves' hyperthyroidism and ophthalmopathy. As regards this clonotype: The antigen remains undetermined.

Study results and caveats: Progression to ophthalmopathy was predicted a median of approximately seven months early. Blood also showed most of the thyroid clonotypes that were expanded above 0.001.

Diagnoses were established using clinical symptoms, serum thyroxine and TRAb, thyroid ultrasound and orbital computed tomography. The PBMCs studied were ones that came from about 10 ml fresh peripheral blood. Amplification of TCR beta CDR3 regions used RNA as the template. An initial round of RT-PCR targeting the TCR CDR3 relied on the HTBI primer set. TCRdb used MiXCR to reprocess the multiplex PCR reads, holding one entry per CDR3 protein. Among 650,000 to 850,000 distinct CDR3 sequences listed, around 20% were seen once. Losses at the gene ends were 2 bases for V and 5 bases for J; bases not matched to a gene: 16. The germline V gene has CDR1 MNHEY and CDR2 SVGAGI. The CDR3 sequence is 20 residues long.

Sequenced material: blood. The clonotype comes from a woman aged 50 to 60 with Graves' hyperthyroidism that later progressed to Graves' ophthalmopathy. The gene calls are TRBV6-5 and TRBJ1-6; TRBD1 agrees at 9 bases. Here the CDR3 DNA reads TGTGCCAGCAGTTACCCGGGGAGATTACAGGGGGCCGTCCATAATTCACCCCTCCACTTT. It is translated as CASSYPGRLQGAVHNSPLHF.